This paragraph covers one T cell receptor (beta chain) sequence. CDR3 size: 14 residues. CDR1 SQVTM and CDR2 ANQGSEA come from the germline V gene. Trimming stripped 5 bases from V and 4 bases from J, with 15 bases between. The plating included roughly 200,000 irradiated, violet-dye-labeled stimulator cells together with roughly 200,000 CFSE-labeled responder cells. This sample was taken from a study of graft-versus-host responses after intestinal transplantation. Study in general: Among the recipients, transplants were multivisceral, liver-intestinal, or isolated intestinal. Anti-thymocyte globulin induction, then tacrolimus and steroids for two to four years, went to all recipients.

Findings and limits, study-wide: Recipient marrow harbored GvH clones, some of which surfaced first in ileum or blood.

Libraries were prepared by immunoSEQ multiplex PCR; TCRdb keeps only in-frame clonotypes and omits some of them. In the table there are some 5,200 clones, around 25% of which are singletons. This chain uses TRBV29-1 with TRBJ1-3; maybe TRBD1 (5 bases). Here the sequenced sample was alloreactive CD4+ T cells from a mixed lymphocyte reaction culture, taken before transplantation. The subset: CFSE-low proliferating T cells sorted from roughly six-day pre-transplant mixed lymphocyte reaction (GvH or HvG direction). This TCR derives from a human patient who was an organ donor for intestinal transplantation. The CDR3 DNA reads as TGCAGCGTTCAAAACCTAGGGGCCGGAAACACCATATATTTT. Translating it yields CSVQNLGAGNTIYF.